A single sample gave rise to the 8 T cell receptor beta chains below, sequenced in a study of T cell responses to AZD1222 COVID-19 vaccine. Repertoires were generated with immunoSEQ multiplex PCR, while TCRdb's copy carries only in-frame clones and drops some. This sample has 150,000 to 200,000 clones, with roughly nine tenths found just once. The material sequenced was peripheral blood, taken 28 days after the second AZD1222 dose. The source is an adult who received the AZD1222 COVID-19 vaccine.

The rearrangement joins TRBV6-2 or TRBV6-3 to TRBJ1-5; D gene unclear. V lost 4 bases and J 0 bases, leaving 7 bases between the germline ends. Germline V gene lookup returns CDR1 MNHEY and CDR2 SVGEGT. CDR3 length equals 14 residues. This CDR3 is CASSLGASNQPQHF. As DNA, the CDR3 is TGTGCCAGCAGTTTAGGAGCTAGCAATCAGCCCCAGCATTTT.

The chain combines TRBV3-1 (or the pseudogene TRBV3-2) with TRBJ2-2, with D perhaps matching TRBD2 (5 bases). Between the trimmed V and J ends, which lost 0 bases and 5 bases, there was a span of 13 bases. This CDR3 has 16 amino acids. Per the germline V gene, CDR1 is LGHDT and CDR2 is YNNKEL (reference sequence). The CDR3 DNA reads as TGTGCCAGCAGCCAAGATCCTGGGAGAATAACCGGGGAGCTGTTTTTT. This encodes CASSQDPGRITGELFF.

V usage is TRBV5-4 and J usage is TRBJ2-7, with D possibly being TRBD2 (7 bases). Germline lookup yields CDR1 SGHNT and CDR2 YYREEE (reference sequence). This CDR3 spans 13 amino acids. Trimming took off 0 bases at V and 6 bases at J, with 10 bases between the two ends. The chain's CDR3 is CASSLGGGGEQYF. The CDR3, as DNA: TGTGCCAGCAGCTTGGGGGGGGGCGGCGAGCAGTACTTC.

V and J are TRBV19 and TRBJ2-1, with 9 positions matching TRBD1. The CDR3 consists of 14 residues. The V and J ends lost 3 bases and 8 bases, in that order; junction bases with no gene match: 5. CDR1 and CDR2 (germline): LNHDA, SQIVND (reference sequence). The CDR3 loop is CASSMRDRDHEQFF. In DNA form, the CDR3 reads TGTGCCAGTAGTATGAGGGACAGGGACCATGAGCAGTTCTTC.

The gene calls are TRBV6-2 or TRBV6-3 and TRBJ2-6; D is perhaps TRBD1 or TRBD2 (5 bases each). This CDR3 spans 20 amino acids. Germline loops: CDR1 MNHEY, CDR2 SVGEGT. V lost 6 bases and J lost 2, with 26 bases in between. The CDR3 spells CASSQNLPGRWLTGANVLTF. In nucleotides, the CDR3 is TGTGCCAGCAGCCAAAACCTACCGGGACGCTGGCTGACTGGGGCCAACGTCCTGACTTTC.

This rearrangement joins TRBV18 to TRBJ2-1; 7 bases agree with TRBD2. Germline V gives CDR1 KGHSH, CDR2 LQKENI. The CDR3 sequence is 18 residues long. J was trimmed by 5 bases and V by 1 base; bases with no gene match: 14. The CDR3 loop is CASSPRNNRIAGNNEQFF. CDR3 nucleotides: TGTGCCAGCTCACCACGGAATAATAGAATAGCGGGCAACAATGAGCAGTTCTTC.

This clone is a singleton in its sample. V gene TRBV5-1 combines with J gene TRBJ2-7; 7 bases are shared with TRBD1. Germline CDR1 reads SGHRS; CDR2 reads YFSETQ. CDR3 length: 15 amino acids. The ends lost 0 bases at V and 0 bases at J; junction bases unmatched: 3. The CDR3 region has the DNA TGCGCCAGCAGCTTGGGGGACAGACCCTCCTACGAGCAGTACTTC. Its protein product is CASSLGDRPSYEQYF.

The chain has TRBV30 and TRBJ1-2, with no clear D. Trimming shortened V by 1 base and J by 8 bases, and 8 bases separated the two germline ends. This CDR3 contains 11 residues. In germline, CDR1 is GTSNPN, CDR2 SVGIG (reference sequence). CDR3 in DNA: TGTGCCTGGAGTGGAAGGAGCGGCTACACCTTC. It specifies CAWSGRSGYTF.